This T cell receptor (beta chain) was recorded in a study of blood T cell repertoires in COVID-19. Per the original methods: How many nucleated cells were present was estimated from reference gene primer amplification. This table comes from immunoSEQ multiplex PCR, and its TCRdb copy is limited to in-frame clones, with some not included. The V and J calls and clone size were taken over from that table, and D and trimming were inferred from the DNA. Here the sample spans 150,000 to 200,000 clones, more than 85% being singletons. The CDR3 consists of 13 residues. Trimming shortened V by 5 bases and J by 0 bases, and 7 bases separated the two germline ends. From germline, CDR1 is SEHNR and CDR2 FQNEAQ (reference sequence).

The V call is TRBV7-9, the J call TRBJ1-1, with a possible D match to TRBD1 (5 bases). This TCR was sampled from a woman of 80 years or more in a cohort sampled during active or convalescent COVID-19. The sample consisted of peripheral blood. CDR3 sequence: CASSPTVNTEAFF. CDR3 nucleotides: TGTGCCAGCAGCCCGACAGTGAACACTGAAGCTTTCTTT.